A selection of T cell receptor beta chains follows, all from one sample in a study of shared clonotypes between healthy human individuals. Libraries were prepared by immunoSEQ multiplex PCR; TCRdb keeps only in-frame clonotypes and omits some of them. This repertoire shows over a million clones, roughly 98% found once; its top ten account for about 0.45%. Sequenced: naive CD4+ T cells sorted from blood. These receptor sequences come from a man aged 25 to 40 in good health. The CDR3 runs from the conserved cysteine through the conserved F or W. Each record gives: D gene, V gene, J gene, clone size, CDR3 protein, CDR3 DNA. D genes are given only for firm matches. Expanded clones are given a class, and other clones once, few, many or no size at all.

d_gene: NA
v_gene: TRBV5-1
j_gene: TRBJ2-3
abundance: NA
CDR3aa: CASRPSGPSGDTQYF
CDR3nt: TGCGCCAGCAGACCCTCGGGACCATCCGGGGATACGCAGTATTTT

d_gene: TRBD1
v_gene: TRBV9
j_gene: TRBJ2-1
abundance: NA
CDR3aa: CASSVAPGTEDNEQFF
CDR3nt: TGTGCCAGCAGCGTAGCCCCCGGGACAGAAGACAATGAGCAGTTCTTC

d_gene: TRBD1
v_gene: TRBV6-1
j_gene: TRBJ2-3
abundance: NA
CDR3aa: CASSVDRGQGAQYF
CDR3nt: TGTGCCAGCAGTGTGGACAGGGGGCAGGGTGCGCAGTATTTT

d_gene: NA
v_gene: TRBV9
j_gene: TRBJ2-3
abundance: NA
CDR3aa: CASSPDLGWDTQYF
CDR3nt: TGTGCCAGCAGCCCCGACCTCGGTTGGGATACGCAGTATTTT

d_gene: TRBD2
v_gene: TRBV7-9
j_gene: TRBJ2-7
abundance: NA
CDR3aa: CASSPGLAGGTYEQYF
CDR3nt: TGTGCCAGCAGCCCGGGACTAGCGGGAGGCACCTACGAGCAGTACTTC

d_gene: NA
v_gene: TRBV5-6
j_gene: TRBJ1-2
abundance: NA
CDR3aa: CASSSGGSLNYGYTF
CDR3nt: TGTGCCAGCAGCTCTGGAGGGTCTCTTAACTATGGCTACACCTTC

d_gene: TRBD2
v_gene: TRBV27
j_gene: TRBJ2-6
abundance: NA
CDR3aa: CASLGGPVSLAKGANVLTF
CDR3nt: TGTGCCAGCCTGGGAGGGCCGGTCTCCCTTGCCAAGGGGGCCAACGTCCTGACTTTC

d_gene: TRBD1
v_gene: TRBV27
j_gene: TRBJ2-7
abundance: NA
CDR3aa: CASSRGRGLSYEQYF
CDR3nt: TGTGCCAGCAGTCGGGGCAGGGGGCTTTCCTACGAGCAGTACTTC

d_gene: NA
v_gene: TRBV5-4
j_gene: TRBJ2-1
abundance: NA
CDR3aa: CASSSQGRRGPNEQFF
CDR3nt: TGTGCCAGCAGCTCACAAGGAAGGAGAGGTCCAAATGAGCAGTTCTTC

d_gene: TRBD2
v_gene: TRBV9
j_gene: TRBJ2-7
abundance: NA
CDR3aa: CASSVRTSGSHEQYF
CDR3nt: TGTGCCAGCAGCGTCCGGACTAGCGGGAGCCACGAGCAGTACTTC

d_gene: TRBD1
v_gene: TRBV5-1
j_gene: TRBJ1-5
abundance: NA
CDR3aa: CASSVGTDFLNQPQHF
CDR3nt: TGCGCCAGCAGCGTAGGGACAGACTTTCTCAATCAGCCCCAGCATTTT

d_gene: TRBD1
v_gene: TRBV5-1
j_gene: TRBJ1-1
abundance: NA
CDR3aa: CASSRQGTHTEAFF
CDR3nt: TGCGCCAGCAGCCGACAGGGCACCCACACTGAAGCTTTCTTT

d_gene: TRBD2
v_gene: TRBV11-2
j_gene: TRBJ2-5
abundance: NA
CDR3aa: CASSLNYAGLAVQETQYF
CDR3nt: TGTGCCAGCAGCTTAAATTACGCGGGACTAGCGGTACAAGAGACCCAGTACTTC

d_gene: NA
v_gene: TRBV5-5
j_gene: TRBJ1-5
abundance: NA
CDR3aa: CASSTDRSNQPQHF
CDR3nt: TGTGCCAGCAGCACGGACAGATCAAATCAGCCCCAGCATTTT

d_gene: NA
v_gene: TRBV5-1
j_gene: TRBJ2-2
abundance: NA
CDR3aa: CASSLRQILNTGELFF
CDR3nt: TGCGCCAGCAGCTTAAGACAGATTCTGAACACCGGGGAGCTGTTTTTT

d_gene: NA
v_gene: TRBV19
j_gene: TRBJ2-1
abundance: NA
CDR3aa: CASSGLRPGSYNEQFF
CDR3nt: TGTGCCAGTAGTGGACTCCGTCCGGGTTCCTACAATGAGCAGTTCTTC

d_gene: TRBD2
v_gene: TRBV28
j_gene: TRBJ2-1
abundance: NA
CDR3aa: CASSLAAGGYNEQFF
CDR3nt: TGTGCCAGCAGTTTAGCAGCGGGAGGGTACAATGAGCAGTTCTTC

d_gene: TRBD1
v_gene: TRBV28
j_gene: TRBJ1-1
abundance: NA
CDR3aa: CASSSPGQALNTEAFF
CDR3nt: TGTGCCAGCAGTTCCCCGGGACAGGCGTTGAACACTGAAGCTTTCTTT

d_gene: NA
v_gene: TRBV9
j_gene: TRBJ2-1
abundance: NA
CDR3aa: CASSVGIRVDEQFF
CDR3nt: TGTGCCAGCAGCGTAGGCATCCGTGTAGATGAGCAGTTCTTC

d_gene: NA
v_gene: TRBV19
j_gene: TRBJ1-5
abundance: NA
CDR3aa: CASSMVSYSNQPQHF
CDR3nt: TGTGCCAGTAGTATGGTCAGCTATAGCAATCAGCCCCAGCATTTT

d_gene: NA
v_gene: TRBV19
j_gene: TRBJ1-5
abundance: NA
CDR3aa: CASSPRSGGVRNQPQHF
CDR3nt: TGTGCCAGTAGTCCCCGGTCGGGGGGGGTTCGCAATCAGCCCCAGCATTTT

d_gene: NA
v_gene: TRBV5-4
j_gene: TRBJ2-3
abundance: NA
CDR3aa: CASSFNMARAGDTQYF
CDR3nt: TGTGCCAGCAGCTTTAATATGGCTCGGGCCGGAGATACGCAGTATTTT

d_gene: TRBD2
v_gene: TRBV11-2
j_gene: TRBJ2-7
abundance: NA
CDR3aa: CASSPGTTSEQYF
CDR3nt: TGTGCCAGCAGCCCCGGGACTACCTCCGAGCAGTACTTC

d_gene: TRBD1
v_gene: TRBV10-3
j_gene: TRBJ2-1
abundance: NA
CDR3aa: CAISADRDYNEQFF
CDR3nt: TGTGCCATCAGCGCTGACAGGGACTACAATGAGCAGTTCTTC

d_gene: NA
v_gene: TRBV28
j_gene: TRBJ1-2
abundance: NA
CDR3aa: CASRDGILSGYTF
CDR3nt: TGTGCCAGCAGAGACGGGATTCTGAGCGGCTACACCTTC

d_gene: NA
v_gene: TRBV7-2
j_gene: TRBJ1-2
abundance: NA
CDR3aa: CASSLAGNYGYTF
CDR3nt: TGTGCCAGCAGCTTAGCAGGGAACTATGGCTACACCTTC

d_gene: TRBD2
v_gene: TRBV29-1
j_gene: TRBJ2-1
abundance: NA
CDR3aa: CSARLASGRNEQFF
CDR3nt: TGCAGCGCCCGGCTGGCTAGCGGGAGAAATGAGCAGTTCTTC

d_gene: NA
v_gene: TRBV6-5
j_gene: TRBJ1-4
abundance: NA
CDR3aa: CASSPVGGLREKLFF
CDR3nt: TGTGCCAGCAGTCCCGTGGGGGGCTTAAGAGAAAAACTGTTTTTT

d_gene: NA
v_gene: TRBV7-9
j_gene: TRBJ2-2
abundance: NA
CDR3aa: CASSLASGGLAGELFF
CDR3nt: TGTGCCAGCAGCTTAGCGTCCGGCGGGTTGGCCGGGGAGCTGTTTTTT

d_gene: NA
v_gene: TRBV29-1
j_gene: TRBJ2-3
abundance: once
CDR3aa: CSVARVGTDTQYF
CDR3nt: TGCAGCGTTGCTAGGGTCGGGACAGATACGCAGTATTTT

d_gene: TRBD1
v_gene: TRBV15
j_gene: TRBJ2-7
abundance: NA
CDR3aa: CATSLQGPGEQYF
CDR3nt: TGTGCCACCAGTCTACAGGGGCCAGGCGAGCAGTACTTC

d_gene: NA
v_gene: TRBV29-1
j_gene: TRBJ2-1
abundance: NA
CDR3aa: CSVVKGLGSSYNEQFF
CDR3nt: TGCAGCGTTGTAAAGGGCTTGGGAAGCTCCTACAATGAGCAGTTCTTC

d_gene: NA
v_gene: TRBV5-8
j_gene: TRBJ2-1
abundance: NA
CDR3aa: CASSLGQSKQGSYNEQFF
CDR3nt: TGTGCCAGCAGCTTGGGACAGTCCAAGCAGGGATCCTACAATGAGCAGTTCTTC

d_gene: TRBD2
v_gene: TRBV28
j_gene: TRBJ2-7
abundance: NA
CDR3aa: CASSFGGLANYEQYF
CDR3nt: TGTGCCAGCAGTTTTGGAGGACTAGCGAACTACGAGCAGTACTTC

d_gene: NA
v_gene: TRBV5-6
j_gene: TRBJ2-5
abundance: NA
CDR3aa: CASSLQRDPQHRETQYF
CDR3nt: TGTGCCAGCAGCTTGCAACGGGACCCGCAACATAGGGAGACCCAGTACTTC

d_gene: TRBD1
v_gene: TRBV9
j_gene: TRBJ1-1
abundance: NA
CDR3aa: CASSGTGEWYTEAFF
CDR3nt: TGTGCCAGCAGCGGAACAGGGGAATGGTATACTGAAGCTTTCTTT

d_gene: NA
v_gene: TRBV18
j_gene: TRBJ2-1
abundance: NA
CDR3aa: CASSPMTYNEQFF
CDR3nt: TGTGCCAGCTCACCAATGACTTACAATGAGCAGTTCTTC

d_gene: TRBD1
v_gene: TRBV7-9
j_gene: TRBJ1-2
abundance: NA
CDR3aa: CASSLAGQGALGYTF
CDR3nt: TGTGCCAGCAGCTTAGCGGGACAGGGGGCTTTGGGCTACACCTTC

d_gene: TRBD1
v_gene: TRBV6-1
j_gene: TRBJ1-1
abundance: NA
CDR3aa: CASSEAWDRRMNTEAFF
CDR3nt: TGTGCCAGCAGTGAAGCGTGGGACAGGAGGATGAACACTGAAGCTTTCTTT

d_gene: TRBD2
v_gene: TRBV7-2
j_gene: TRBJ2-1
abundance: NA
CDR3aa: CASSTAPGLASYNEQFF
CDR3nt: TGTGCCAGCAGCACAGCCCCGGGACTAGCGTCTTACAATGAGCAGTTCTTC

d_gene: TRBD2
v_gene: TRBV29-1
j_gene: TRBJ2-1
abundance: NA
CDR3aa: CSVDITSGRAGEQFF
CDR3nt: TGCAGCGTTGATATCACTAGCGGGAGGGCCGGGGAGCAGTTCTTC

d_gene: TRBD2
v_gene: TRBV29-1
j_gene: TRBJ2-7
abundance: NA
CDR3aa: CSVETKGGYEQYF
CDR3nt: TGCAGCGTTGAAACAAAGGGAGGGTACGAGCAGTACTTC